This T cell receptor beta chain appears in the sequencing data of a study of regulatory T cells in long-lasting Graves disease. This clonotype occurred a few times. Arm-PCR of CDR3 regions with iRepertoire HTBI primers generated TCR beta libraries. TCRdb processed the multiplex PCR reads anew with MiXCR; each CDR3 protein has one entry. The sample records 400,000 to 450,000 distinct CDR3 sequences, roughly 17% being singletons. Sample time point: newly diagnosed GD, antithyroid drugs for less than 3 months. After RNA was extracted from PBMCs, the TCR library was made from it. Germline V gives CDR1 SGDLS, CDR2 YYNGEE. The CDR3 covers 12 residues. V was trimmed by 2 bases and J by 6 bases, leaving 8 bases between them. This same sample was also taken into another study, of T cells in Graves' hyperthyroidism and ophthalmopathy.

The receptor was derived from a woman in her 30s with Graves disease. Here the sequenced sample was peripheral blood mononuclear cells (PBMCs), taken at new diagnosis, from a patient treated with antithyroid drugs. The chain combines TRBV9 with TRBJ1-2; no reliable D call. The DNA of the CDR3 is TGTGCCAGCAGCGTCGACGCTCATGGCTACACCTTC. Its protein is CASSVDAHGYTF. The whole variable domain, remainder taken from reference TRBV9 and TRBJ1-2, is DSGVTQTPKHLITATGQRVTLRCSPRSGDLSVYWYQQSLDQGLQFLIQYYNGEERAKGNILERFSAQQFPDLHSELNLSSLELGDSALYFCASSVDAHGYTFGSGTRLTVV.